This entry describes one T cell receptor beta chain. What it binds is unknown. This sample also contains other DNA sequences that code for the same CDR3. Clones were read by immunoSEQ multiplex PCR, and TCRdb kept only the in-frame ones, dropping some. The profile shows around 2.5 million clones, more than 85% of them singletons. The CDR3 has 12 residues. V lost 2 bases, J lost 2 bases, and 3 bases lay in between. Germline CDR1 reads MDHEN; CDR2 reads SYDVKM. The source of the sample is a study of shared clonotypes between healthy human individuals. Whole-study findings and limits: Compared with clonotypes that all four donors shared, non-shared clonotypes had lower generation probabilities.

The TCR was taken from a man between 18 and 35 years old in good health. Some clones in this sample may be carry-over from other donors' samples. This rearrangement joins TRBV28 to TRBJ1-2; D remains unclear. Source material: naive CD4+ T cells from PBMCs. The sample's subset: CD45RA+ positively selected. The CDR3 nucleotides read TGTGCCAGCAGTTTAGGAAACTATGGCTACACCTTC. Encoded protein: CASSLGNYGYTF.